Presented here are 3 T cell receptor beta chains from one specimen sequenced in a study of blood T cell repertoires in COVID-19. Profiled with immunoSEQ multiplex PCR; TCRdb holds only in-frame clones, not every one. The data hold around 380,000 clones, with around 87% observed a single time. Input material: PBMCs or T cells enriched from blood (not recorded which). The receptors were gathered from a man between 25 and 39 years old who had recovered from COVID-19.

Comments on this clone: This could be a read error, since a much larger clone is one nucleotide away. The chain employs TRBV13 and TRBJ1-2; the D gene is possibly TRBD1 (6 bases). V lost 5 bases to trimming and J lost 5 bases, with 12 bases between them. Germline V gene lookup returns CDR1 PRHDT and CDR2 FYEKMQ (reference sequence). This CDR3 contains 13 residues. The CDR3: CASSQGLCYGYTF. The CDR3 DNA follows: TGTGCCAGCAGCCAGGGGTTGTGTTATGGCTACACCTTC.

The CDR3 is CASSLGQGQSPLHF. DNA for the CDR3: TGTGCCAGCAGCTTGGGTCAGGGGCAATCACCCCTCCACTTT. This chain uses TRBV5-6 with TRBJ1-6; tentatively, D is TRBD1 (6 bases). The CDR3 consists of 14 residues. V lost 0 bases to trimming and J lost 10 bases, with 11 bases between them. The V gene's germline CDR1 is SGHDT and CDR2 YYEEEE.

The chain carries TRBV28 and TRBJ1-1; D gene uncertain. Germline CDR1 MDHEN, CDR2 SYDVKM. The CDR3 extends over 13 amino acids. The V gene lost 10 bases and the J gene lost 0 bases, with 12 bases spanning the gap. DNA of the CDR3: TGTGCCATCTCCCGGGAATTGAACACTGAAGCTTTCTTT. Protein product: CAISRELNTEAFF.